The 20 T cell receptor beta chains presented below share a single source sample, sequenced in a study of blood T cells in healthy people across ages. A second PCR, run for about 7 to 12 cycles, used a sample-barcoded 5' primer plus a J-beta primer mix. TCRdb reprocessed the 5' RACE reads via MiXCR and lists one record per CDR3 protein. There are roughly 800,000 distinct CDR3 sequences in the sample; roughly 50% occur only once, and about 20% lies in the top ten. Sequenced input: blood. The receptors were sampled from a man aged 25-45 years in good health.

The chain combines TRBV20-1 with TRBJ2-7, with D possibly TRBD1 on 5 matching bases. The CDR3 is made up of 11 amino acids. CDR1 and CDR2 (germline): DFQATT, SNEGSKA (reference sequence). V was clipped by 3 bases and J by 6 bases, with 9 bases between them. The CDR3 protein is CSASAGAEQYF. In DNA, the CDR3 is TGCAGTGCTAGTGCTGGGGCCGAGCAGTACTTC.

In its sample, this clonotype was seen a few times. The chain joins TRBV3-1 to TRBJ2-7; 8 bases map to TRBD1. The CDR3 covers 13 residues. Germline V lookup: CDR1 LGHDT, CDR2 YNNKEL (reference sequence). V dropped 5 bases and J dropped 6; count of bases not matched to a gene: 6. CDR3 nucleotide sequence: TGTGCCAGCAGCTTCCAGGGGGCCCTCGAGCAGTACTTC. This gives the protein CASSFQGALEQYF.

The chain combines TRBV7-9 with TRBJ2-7; no definite D call. CDR1 SEHNR and CDR2 FQNEAQ come from the germline V gene (reference sequence). The V gene lost 0 bases and the J gene lost 2 bases, with 5 bases spanning the gap. The CDR3 loop spans 13 amino acids. CDR3 in amino acids: CASSLATPYEQYF. DNA of the CDR3: TGTGCCAGCAGCTTAGCGACTCCCTACGAGCAGTACTTC.

In DNA form, the CDR3 reads TGTGCCAGCAGCTTCCGCCACTCTAGCACAGATACGCAGTATTTT. Protein product: CASSFRHSSTDTQYF. V usage is TRBV7-9 and J usage is TRBJ2-3; D remains ambiguous. V shed 3 bases and J shed 0 bases, with 10 bases lying between them. CDR3 length: 15 residues. Germline assignment: CDR1 SEHNR and CDR2 FQNEAQ (reference sequence).

This clonotype has only one observation. The CDR3 DNA reads TGTGCCAGCAGCTGTGGGGAGTCCTACGAGCAGTACTTC. Residues: CASSCGESYEQYF. The chain is built from TRBV7-2 and TRBJ2-7; the D gene is possibly TRBD2 (5 bases). The germline gives CDR1 SGHTA, CDR2 FQGNSA. V lost 4 bases and J lost 1, with 8 bases in between. CDR3 length: 13 amino acids.

This clonotype appeared a few times. The DNA for the CDR3 is TGTGCCAGCACCAAGGGGACCACAGCCTACGAGCAGTACTTC. Amino acid sequence: CASTKGTTAYEQYF. The chain has TRBV6-2 or TRBV6-3 and TRBJ2-7; D tentatively reads TRBD1 or TRBD2 (5 bases each). V lost 7 bases to trimming and J lost 2 bases, with 15 bases between them. Germline loops: CDR1 MNHEY, CDR2 SVGEGT. The CDR3 length is 14 residues.

V gene TRBV20-1 combines with J gene TRBJ1-5; possibly TRBD1 for D (5 bases). The CDR3 has 15 amino acids. Trimming took 4 bases from V and 1 from J, leaving 14 bases between them. CDR1 DFQATT and CDR2 SNEGSKA come from the germline V gene (reference sequence). CDR3 bases: TGCAGTGCTACCCCTGACAGTAAAAGCAATCAGCCCCAGCATTTT. As protein: CSATPDSKSNQPQHF.

This clonotype is a singleton in its sample. This sequence joins TRBV4-2 and TRBJ2-1; D is perhaps TRBD1 (5 bases). The CDR3 totals 16 residues. Germline V gives CDR1 LGHNA, CDR2 YNFKEQ. Trimming took 1 base from V and 2 from J, leaving 12 bases between them. The CDR3 region has the DNA TGTGCCAGCAGCCAAGGGGGCACGGGCACCTACAATGAGCAGTTCTTC. Translating gives CASSQGGTGTYNEQFF.

The chain links TRBV7-2 to TRBJ2-5; 11 nucleotides line up with TRBD2. The V segment lost 6 bases and the J segment 5 bases; nucleotides outside the gene matches: 14. CDR1 and CDR2 from the germline V gene are SGHTA and FQGNSA. The CDR3 consists of 17 residues. Written as DNA, the CDR3 is TGTGCCAGCAGTCCTTATGGAACTAGCGGGGGTTGGGAGACCCAGTACTTC. Protein sequence: CASSPYGTSGGWETQYF.

The chain uses TRBV7-9 and TRBJ2-7; D possibly corresponds to TRBD2 (6 bases). CDR3 size: 12 residues. In germline, CDR1 is SEHNR, CDR2 FQNEAQ (reference sequence). Trimming pared 5 bases from V and 7 bases from J, leaving 12 bases between. Here the CDR3 DNA reads TGTGCCAGCAGCGCCCCGGGGGATGAGCAGTACTTC. This translates into CASSAPGDEQYF.

V usage is TRBV20-1 and J usage is TRBJ2-1, with 7 positions matching TRBD1. The V gene end was trimmed by 0 bases and the J gene end by 2 bases; junction bases not matched to a gene: 4. CDR1 and CDR2 from the germline V gene are DFQATT and SNEGSKA (reference sequence). The CDR3 contains 15 residues. The CDR3 region is CSARDEGGPYNEQFF. The CDR3 bases are TGCAGTGCTAGAGACGAAGGGGGCCCCTACAATGAGCAGTTCTTC.

The chain combines TRBV20-1 with TRBJ1-5, with 10 bases identical to TRBD1. In germline, CDR1 is DFQATT, CDR2 SNEGSKA (reference sequence). Germline trimming cut 1 base from V and 7 bases from J; bases unmatched to any gene: 7. The CDR3 is made up of 15 amino acids. The CDR3, as DNA: TGCAGTGCTAGAGCCCTGGGACAGGGGATGCAGCCCCAGCATTTT. Protein sequence: CSARALGQGMQPQHF.

The CDR3 region is CASSLAVRVQGGTDTQYF. The DNA of the CDR3 is TGTGCCAGCAGCTTAGCTGTCCGGGTCCAAGGGGGGACAGATACGCAGTATTTT. This chain uses TRBV7-2 with TRBJ2-3, with D perhaps assigned TRBD1 or TRBD2 (6 bases each). The germline gives CDR1 SGHTA, CDR2 FQGNSA. This CDR3 contains 18 residues. The V and J ends lost 0 bases and 3 bases respectively, with 19 bases between them. The full variable domain, in which reference TRBV7-2 and TRBJ2-3 provide the parts outside the CDR3, is GAGVSQSPSNKVTEKGKDVELRCDPISGHTALYWYRQSLGQGLEFLIYFQGNSAPDKSGLPSDRFSAERTGGSVSTLTIQRTQQEDSAVYLCASSLAVRVQGGTDTQYFGPGTRLTVL.

The chain couples TRBV12-3 or TRBV12-4 to TRBJ1-4, with TRBD1 matching over 7 bases. CDR3 size: 14 residues. Trimming removed 1 base from V and 12 bases from J; junction bases left unmatched: 8. For the CDR3, the DNA is TGTGCCAGCAGTTTAGGTTCAGACAGGGTTCAACTGTTTTTT. It translates to CASSLGSDRVQLFF.

The genes are TRBV4-2 and TRBJ1-1; TRBD1 is a possible D gene (5 bases). Germline V gene sequence: CDR1 LGHNA, CDR2 YNFKEQ. The V and J ends lost 1 base and 11 bases respectively, with 14 bases between them. The CDR3 runs to 13 residues. As DNA, the CDR3 is TGTGCCAGCAGCCAAGTTCAGGGTAATGAGGCTTTCTTT. This codes for CASSQVQGNEAFF.

The V call is TRBV29-1, the J call TRBJ2-7, with 7 bases lining up with TRBD1. Germline V lookup: CDR1 SQVTM, CDR2 ANQGSEA. The CDR3 is made up of 15 amino acids. With 3 bases clipped from V and 1 base from J, the junction kept 9 bases outside the gene matches. As DNA, the CDR3 is TGCAGCGTTGATCGTAGACAGGGCTCTTCCTACGAGCAGTACTTC. It specifies CSVDRRQGSSYEQYF.

The rearrangement joins TRBV9 to TRBJ2-1, with TRBD2 matching 10 bases. The CDR3 consists of 18 residues. Trimming cost V 0 bases and J 10 bases; bases outside gene matches: 16. Germline loops: CDR1 SGDLS, CDR2 YYNGEE. The CDR3, as DNA: TGTGCCAGCAGCGTAGAAGATGGGGCGGCTAGCGGGAGATACGAGCAGTTCTTC. Protein sequence: CASSVEDGAASGRYEQFF.

In nucleotides, the CDR3 is TGCAGCGTTGAGGGCCGACAGGGACCCTATGGCTACACCTTC. It specifies CSVEGRQGPYGYTF. The genes are TRBV29-1 and TRBJ1-2, with 7 bases fitting TRBD1. The J segment lost 4 bases and the V segment lost 3 bases, leaving 8 bases of the junction unmatched. The CDR3 is made up of 14 amino acids. Germline V gives CDR1 SQVTM, CDR2 ANQGSEA.

This clonotype was seen more than once but under ten times. The V and J genes are TRBV20-1 and TRBJ2-7, with TRBD1 identical over 9 bases. The CDR3 extends over 15 amino acids. Germline loops: CDR1 DFQATT, CDR2 SNEGSKA (reference sequence). V lost 6 bases to trimming and J lost 6 bases; unmatched junction nucleotides: 15. CDR3 in amino acids: CSARRRDRAVGEQYF. In DNA, the CDR3 is TGCAGTGCGCGACGCCGGGACAGGGCCGTTGGCGAGCAGTACTTC.

The CDR3 region is CASSYSKLAGEYEQFF. The CDR3 bases are TGTGCCAGCAGTTACTCGAAACTAGCGGGAGAGTATGAGCAGTTCTTC. The V and J genes are TRBV6-2 or TRBV6-3 and TRBJ2-1, with 11 bases lining up with TRBD2. The V gene end was trimmed by 0 bases and the J gene end by 8 bases; junction bases not matched to a gene: 6. The CDR3 covers 16 residues. Germline loops: CDR1 MNHEY, CDR2 SVGEGT.